The entry below describes one TCR beta chain. The data derive from a study of blood T cell repertoires in COVID-19. Study summary: Collection of acute and convalescent COVID-19 samples took place in the United States, Italy and Spain.

Recruitment covered 20 to 25 US areas and drew participants whose ages spanned about 18 to 100 years. Per germline, CDR1 MDHEN and CDR2 SYDVKM. The CDR3 length is 15 residues. Trimming removed 8 bases at V and 0 bases at J, with 16 bases between. The assay was immunoSEQ multiplex PCR, and TCRdb's table has in-frame clones only and misses some. The sample records about 190,000 clones, 65% to 85% being singletons. This chain joins TRBV28 and TRBJ1-1; no firm D call. The sequencing input was PBMCs or T cells enriched from blood (not recorded which). The receptor was isolated from a woman aged 25-40 years who had recovered from COVID-19. CDR3 residues: CASQTPSGMNTEAFF. CDR3 in DNA: TGTGCCAGCCAAACCCCGTCGGGGATGAACACTGAAGCTTTCTTT.